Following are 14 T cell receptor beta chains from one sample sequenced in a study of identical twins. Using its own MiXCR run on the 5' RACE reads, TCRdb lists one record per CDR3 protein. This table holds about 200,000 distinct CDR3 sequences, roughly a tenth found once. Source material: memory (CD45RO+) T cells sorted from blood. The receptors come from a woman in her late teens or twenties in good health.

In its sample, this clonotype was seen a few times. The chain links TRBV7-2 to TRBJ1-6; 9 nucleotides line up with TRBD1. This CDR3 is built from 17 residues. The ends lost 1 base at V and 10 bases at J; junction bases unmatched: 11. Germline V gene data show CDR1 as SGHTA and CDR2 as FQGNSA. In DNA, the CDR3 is TGTGCCAGCAGCTTAGTATCGATTGGGACAGGGAGCTCACCCCTCCACTTT. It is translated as CASSLVSIGTGSSPLHF.

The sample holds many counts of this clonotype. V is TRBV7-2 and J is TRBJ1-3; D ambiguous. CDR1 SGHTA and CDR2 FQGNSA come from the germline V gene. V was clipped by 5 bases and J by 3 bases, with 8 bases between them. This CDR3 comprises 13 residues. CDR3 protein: CASSPWYGNTIYF. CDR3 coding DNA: TGTGCCAGCAGCCCGTGGTATGGAAACACCATATATTTT.

The CDR3 DNA reads as TGTGCCAGCAGCACAAGAATTTACGAGCAGTACTTC. Its translation: CASSTRIYEQYF. The V and J genes are TRBV12-3 or TRBV12-4 and TRBJ2-7, with D hard to call. Trimming took off 6 bases at V and 4 bases at J, with 10 bases between the two ends. This CDR3 has 12 residues.

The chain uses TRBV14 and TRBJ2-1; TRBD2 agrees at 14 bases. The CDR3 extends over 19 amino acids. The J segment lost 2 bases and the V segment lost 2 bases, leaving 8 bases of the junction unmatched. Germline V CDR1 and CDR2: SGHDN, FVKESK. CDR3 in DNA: TGTGCCAGCAGCCAACGAGGGGGGACTAGCGGGAGAGCCTACAATGAGCAGTTCTTC. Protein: CASSQRGGTSGRAYNEQFF.

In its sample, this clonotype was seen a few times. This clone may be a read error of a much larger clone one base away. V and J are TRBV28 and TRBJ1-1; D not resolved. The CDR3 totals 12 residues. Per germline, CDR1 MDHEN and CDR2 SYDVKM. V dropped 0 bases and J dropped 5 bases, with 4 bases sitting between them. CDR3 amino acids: CASSLWVTEAFF. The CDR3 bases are TGTGCCAGCAGTTTATGGGTGACTGAAGCTTTCTTT.

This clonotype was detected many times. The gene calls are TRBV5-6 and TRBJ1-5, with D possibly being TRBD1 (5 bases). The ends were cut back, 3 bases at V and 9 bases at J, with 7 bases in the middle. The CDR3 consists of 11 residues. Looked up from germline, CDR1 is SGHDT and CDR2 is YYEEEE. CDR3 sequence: CASSSRGPQHF. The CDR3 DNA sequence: TGTGCCAGCAGCTCAAGGGGGCCCCAGCATTTT.

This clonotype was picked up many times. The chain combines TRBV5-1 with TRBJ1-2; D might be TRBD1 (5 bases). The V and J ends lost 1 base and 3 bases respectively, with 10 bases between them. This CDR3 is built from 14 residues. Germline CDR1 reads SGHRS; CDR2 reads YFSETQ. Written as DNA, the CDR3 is TGCGCCAGCAGCTTGTCCGGGGGGGACTATGGCTACACCTTC. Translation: CASSLSGGDYGYTF.

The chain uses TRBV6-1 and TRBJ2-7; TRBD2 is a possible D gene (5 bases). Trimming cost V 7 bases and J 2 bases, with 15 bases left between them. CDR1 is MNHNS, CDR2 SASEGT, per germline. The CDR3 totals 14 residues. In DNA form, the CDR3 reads TGTGCCAGCACCAGAACGGGGATCCCCTACGAGCAGTACTTC. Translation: CASTRTGIPYEQYF.

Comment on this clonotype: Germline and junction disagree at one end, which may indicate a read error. The CDR3 spells CASSLRNPQPQHF. In nucleotides, the CDR3 is TGTGCCAGCAGCCTTCGAAACCCTCAGCCCCAGCACTTT. The genes are TRBV16 and TRBJ1-5; D gene ambiguous. CDR1 KGHSY and CDR2 FQNENV come from the germline V gene. The CDR3 runs to 13 residues.

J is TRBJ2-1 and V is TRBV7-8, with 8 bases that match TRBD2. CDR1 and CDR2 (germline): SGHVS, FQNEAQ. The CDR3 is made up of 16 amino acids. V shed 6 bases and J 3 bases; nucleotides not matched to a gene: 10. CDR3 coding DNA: TGTGCCAGCAGGGCATCGACTAGCGCTCTCTACAATGAGCAGTTCTTC. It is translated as CASRASTSALYNEQFF.

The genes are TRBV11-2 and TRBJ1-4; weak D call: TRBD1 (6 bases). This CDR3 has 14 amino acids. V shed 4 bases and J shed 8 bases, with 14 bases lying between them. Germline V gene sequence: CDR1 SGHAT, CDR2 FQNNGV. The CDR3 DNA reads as TGTGCCAGCAGCTCCCGTTACAGGGACGAAAAACTGTTTTTT. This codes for CASSSRYRDEKLFF. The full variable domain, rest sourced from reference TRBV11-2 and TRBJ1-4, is EAGVAQSPRYKIIEKRQSVAFWCNPISGHATLYWYQQILGQGPKLLIQFQNNGVVDDSQLPKDRFSAERLKGVDSTLKIQPAKLEDSAVYLCASSSRYRDEKLFFGSGTQLSVL.

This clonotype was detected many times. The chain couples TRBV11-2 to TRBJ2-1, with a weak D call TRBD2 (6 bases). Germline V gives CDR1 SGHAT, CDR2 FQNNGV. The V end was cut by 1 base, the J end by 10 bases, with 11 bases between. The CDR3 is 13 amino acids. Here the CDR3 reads CASSLGTAGEQFF. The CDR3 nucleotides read TGTGCCAGCAGCTTAGGTACCGCGGGAGAGCAGTTCTTC.

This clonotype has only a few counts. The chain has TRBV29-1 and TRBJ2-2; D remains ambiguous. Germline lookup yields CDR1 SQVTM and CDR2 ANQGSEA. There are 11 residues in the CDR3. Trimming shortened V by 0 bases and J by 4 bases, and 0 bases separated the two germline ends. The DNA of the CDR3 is TGCAGCGTTGAAGACACCGGGGAGCTGTTTTTT. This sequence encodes CSVEDTGELFF.

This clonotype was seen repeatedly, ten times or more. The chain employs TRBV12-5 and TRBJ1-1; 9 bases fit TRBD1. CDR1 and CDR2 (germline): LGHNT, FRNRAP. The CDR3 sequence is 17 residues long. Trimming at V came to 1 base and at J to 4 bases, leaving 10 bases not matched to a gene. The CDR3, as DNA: TGTGCTAGTGGTTTGGCGCCTCCGGGACAGGGTATCACTGAAGCTTTCTTT. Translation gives CASGLAPPGQGITEAFF. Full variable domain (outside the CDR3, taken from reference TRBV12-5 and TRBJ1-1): DARVTQTPRHKVTEMGQEVTMRCQPILGHNTVFWYRQTMMQGLELLAYFRNRAPLDDSGMPKDRFSAEMPDATLATLKIQPSEPRDSAVYFCASGLAPPGQGITEAFFGQGTRLTVV.